This T cell receptor beta chain was profiled in a study of blood T cell repertoires in COVID-19. Sequenced by immunoSEQ multiplex PCR; TCRdb stores in-frame clones only, minus some. The data contain 45,000 to 50,000 clones, over 80% of them seen just once; the ten biggest clones take up about 7%. Germline CDR1 LGHDT, CDR2 YNNKEL (reference sequence). Trimming cost V 4 bases and J 0 bases, with 11 bases left between them. This CDR3 comprises 15 residues. The TCR comes from a man in his sixties with active COVID-19. The genes are TRBV3-1 (or the pseudogene TRBV3-2) and TRBJ2-3, with D perhaps matching TRBD1 (6 bases). Sequenced input: peripheral blood. CDR3 coding DNA: TGTGCCAGCAGCCCGGGACACCTTAGCACAGATACGCAGTATTTT. Translation: CASSPGHLSTDTQYF.